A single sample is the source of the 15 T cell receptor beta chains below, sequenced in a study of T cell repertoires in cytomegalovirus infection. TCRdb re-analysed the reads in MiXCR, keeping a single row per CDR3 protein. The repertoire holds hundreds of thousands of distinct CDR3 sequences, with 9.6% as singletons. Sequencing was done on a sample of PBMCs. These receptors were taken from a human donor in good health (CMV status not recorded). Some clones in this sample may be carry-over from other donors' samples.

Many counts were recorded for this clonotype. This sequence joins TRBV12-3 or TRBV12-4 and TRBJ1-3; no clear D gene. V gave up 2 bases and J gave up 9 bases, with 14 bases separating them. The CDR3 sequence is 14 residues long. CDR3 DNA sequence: TGTGCCAGCAGTTTAAGGCGTCAGGTACCCACCATATATTTT. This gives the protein CASSLRRQVPTIYF.

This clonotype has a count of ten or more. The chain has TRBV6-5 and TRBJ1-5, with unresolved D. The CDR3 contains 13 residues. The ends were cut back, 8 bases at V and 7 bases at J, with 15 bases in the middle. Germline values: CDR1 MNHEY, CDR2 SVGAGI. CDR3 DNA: TGTGCCAGCCGCCGGAACCGGGCCCAGCCCCAGCATTTT. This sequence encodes CASRRNRAQPQHF.

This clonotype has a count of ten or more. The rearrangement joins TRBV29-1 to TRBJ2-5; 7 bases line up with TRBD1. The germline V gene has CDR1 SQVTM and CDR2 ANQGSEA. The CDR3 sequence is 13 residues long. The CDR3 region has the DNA TGCAGTCTCCGGGGACAGTTAAAAGAGACCCAGTACTTC. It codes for CSLRGQLKETQYF.

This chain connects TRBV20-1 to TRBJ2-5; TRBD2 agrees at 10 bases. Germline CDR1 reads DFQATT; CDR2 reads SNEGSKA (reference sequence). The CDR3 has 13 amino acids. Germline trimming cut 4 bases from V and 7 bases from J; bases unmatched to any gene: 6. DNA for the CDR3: TGCAGTGCTATCACTAGCGGGGTCTCGACCCAGTACTTC. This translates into CSAITSGVSTQYF.

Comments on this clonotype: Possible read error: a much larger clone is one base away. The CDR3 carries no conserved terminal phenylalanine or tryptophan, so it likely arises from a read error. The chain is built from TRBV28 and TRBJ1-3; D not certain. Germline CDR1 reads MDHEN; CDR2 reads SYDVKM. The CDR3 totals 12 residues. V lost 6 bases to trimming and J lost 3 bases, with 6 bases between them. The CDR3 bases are TGTGCCAGCAGACTGAGTGGAAACACCATATATTTA. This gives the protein CASRLSGNTIYL.

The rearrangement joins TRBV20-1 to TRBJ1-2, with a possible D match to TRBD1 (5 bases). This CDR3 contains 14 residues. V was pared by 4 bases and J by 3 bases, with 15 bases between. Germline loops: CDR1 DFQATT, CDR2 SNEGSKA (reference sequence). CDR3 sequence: CSATGQMVHYGYTF. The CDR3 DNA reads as TGCAGTGCTACAGGACAAATGGTACACTATGGCTACACCTTC.

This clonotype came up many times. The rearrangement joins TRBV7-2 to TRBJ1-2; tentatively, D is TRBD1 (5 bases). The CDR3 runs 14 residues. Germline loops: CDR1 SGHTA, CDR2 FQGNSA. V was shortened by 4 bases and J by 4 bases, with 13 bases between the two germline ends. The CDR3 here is CASSSDGQGYGYTF. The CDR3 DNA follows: TGTGCCAGCAGCTCCGACGGCCAGGGCTATGGCTACACCTTC. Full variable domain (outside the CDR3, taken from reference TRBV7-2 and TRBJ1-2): GAGVSQSPSNKVTEKGKDVELRCDPISGHTALYWYRQSLGQGLEFLIYFQGNSAPDKSGLPSDRFSAERTGGSVSTLTIQRTQQEDSAVYLCASSSDGQGYGYTFGSGTRLTVV.

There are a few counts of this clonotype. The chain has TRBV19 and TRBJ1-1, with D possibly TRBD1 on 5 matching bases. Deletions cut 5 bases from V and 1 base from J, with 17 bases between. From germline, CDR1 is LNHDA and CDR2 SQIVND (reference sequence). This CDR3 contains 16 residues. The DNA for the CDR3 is TGTGCCAGTAGTGGCCGTGGGGGTTTGAGGAACACTGAAGCTTTCTTT. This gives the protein CASSGRGGLRNTEAFF.

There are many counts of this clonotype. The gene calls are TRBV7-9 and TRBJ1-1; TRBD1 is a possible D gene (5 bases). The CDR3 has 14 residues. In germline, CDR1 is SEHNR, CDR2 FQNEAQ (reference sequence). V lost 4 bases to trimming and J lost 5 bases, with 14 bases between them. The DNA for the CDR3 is TGTGCCAGCAGCTCCCAGGGAGTTAAAACTGAAGCTTTCTTT. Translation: CASSSQGVKTEAFF. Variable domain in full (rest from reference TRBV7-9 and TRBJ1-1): DTGVSQNPRHKITKRGQNVTFRCDPISEHNRLYWYRQTLGQGPEFLTYFQNEAQLEKSRLLSDRFSAERPKGSFSTLEIQRTEQGDSAMYLCASSSQGVKTEAFFGQGTRLTVV.

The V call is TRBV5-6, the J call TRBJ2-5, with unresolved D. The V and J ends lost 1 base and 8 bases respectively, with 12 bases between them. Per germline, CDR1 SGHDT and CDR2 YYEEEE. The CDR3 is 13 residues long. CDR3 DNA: TGTGCCAGCAGCTTGACCGGGTTGCCCACCCAGTACTTC. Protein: CASSLTGLPTQYF.

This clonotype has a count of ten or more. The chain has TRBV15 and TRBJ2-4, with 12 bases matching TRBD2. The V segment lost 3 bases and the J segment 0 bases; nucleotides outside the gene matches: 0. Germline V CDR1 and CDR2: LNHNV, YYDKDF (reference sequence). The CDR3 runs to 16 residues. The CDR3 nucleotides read TGTGCCACCAGCAGGGGACTAGCGGGAGCCAAAAACATTCAGTACTTC. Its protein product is CATSRGLAGAKNIQYF.

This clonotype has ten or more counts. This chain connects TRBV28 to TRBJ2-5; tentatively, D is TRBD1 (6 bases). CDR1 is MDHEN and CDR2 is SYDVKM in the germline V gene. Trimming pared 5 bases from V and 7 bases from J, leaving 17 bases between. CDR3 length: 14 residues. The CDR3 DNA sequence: TGTGCCAGCAGTCCCCCCGGACAGTCAGGGACCCAGTACTTC. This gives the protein CASSPPGQSGTQYF.

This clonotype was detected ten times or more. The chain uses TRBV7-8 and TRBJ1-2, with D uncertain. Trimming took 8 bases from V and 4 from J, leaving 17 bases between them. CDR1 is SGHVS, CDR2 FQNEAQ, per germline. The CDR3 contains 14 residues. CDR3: CASGLRVESYGYTF. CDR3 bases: TGTGCCAGCGGGTTGCGAGTTGAGTCCTATGGCTACACCTTC.

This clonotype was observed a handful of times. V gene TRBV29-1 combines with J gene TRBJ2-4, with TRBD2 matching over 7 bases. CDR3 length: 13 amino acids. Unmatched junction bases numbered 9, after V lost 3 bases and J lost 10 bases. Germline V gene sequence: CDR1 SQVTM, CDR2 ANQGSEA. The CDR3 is CSVDGEGPGIQYF. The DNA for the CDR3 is TGCAGCGTTGATGGGGAGGGGCCAGGTATTCAGTACTTC.

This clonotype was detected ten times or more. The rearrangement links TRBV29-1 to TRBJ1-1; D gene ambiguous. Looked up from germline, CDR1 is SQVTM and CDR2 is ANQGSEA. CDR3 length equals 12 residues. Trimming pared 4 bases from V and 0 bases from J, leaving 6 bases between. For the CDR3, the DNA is TGCAGCGTTGGGGCTATGAACACTGAAGCTTTCTTT. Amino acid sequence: CSVGAMNTEAFF.